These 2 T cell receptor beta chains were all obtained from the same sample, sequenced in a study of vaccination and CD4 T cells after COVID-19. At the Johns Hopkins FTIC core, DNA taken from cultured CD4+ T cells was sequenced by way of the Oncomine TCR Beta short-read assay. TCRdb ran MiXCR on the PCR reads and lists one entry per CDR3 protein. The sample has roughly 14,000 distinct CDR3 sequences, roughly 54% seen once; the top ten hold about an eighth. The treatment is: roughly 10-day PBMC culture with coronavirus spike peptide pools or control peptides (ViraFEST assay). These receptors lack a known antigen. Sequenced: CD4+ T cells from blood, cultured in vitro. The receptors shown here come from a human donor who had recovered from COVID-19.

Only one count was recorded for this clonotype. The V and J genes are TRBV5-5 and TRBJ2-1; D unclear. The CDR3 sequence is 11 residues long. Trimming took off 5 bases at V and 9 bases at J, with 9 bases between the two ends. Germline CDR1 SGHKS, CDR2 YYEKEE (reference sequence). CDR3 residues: CASRRIGEQFF. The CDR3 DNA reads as TGTGCCAGCAGAAGAATCGGTGAGCAGTTCTTC.

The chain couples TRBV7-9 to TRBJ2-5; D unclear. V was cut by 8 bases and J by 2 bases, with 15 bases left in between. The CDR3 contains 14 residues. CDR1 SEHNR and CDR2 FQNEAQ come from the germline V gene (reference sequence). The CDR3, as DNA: TGTGCCAGCTCTGAAAACGTGGGTCAAGAGACCCAGTACTTC. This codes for CASSENVGQETQYF.